These T cell receptor beta chains were read from a single sample in a study of regulatory T cells in long-lasting Graves disease. TCRdb re-called the multiplex PCR reads through MiXCR, storing one row per CDR3 protein. Here the sample spans about 540,000 distinct CDR3 sequences, 13% being singletons. These data were also reused for a study on T cells in Graves' hyperthyroidism and ophthalmopathy.

Source: peripheral blood mononuclear cells (PBMCs), taken at new diagnosis, from a patient treated with antithyroid drugs. These receptors all stem from a man aged 30-40 years with Graves disease. CDR3s include the opening cysteine and the closing phenylalanine or tryptophan. Fields, in order: D gene, V gene, J gene, clone size, CDR3 DNA, CDR3 protein. D genes are given only for firm matches. Rows may omit the clone size; those that give it use once, few, many or a size class.

>TRBD2|TRBV5-1|TRBJ2-7|many
TGCGCCAGCAGCTTCGTCCCCGGGACTAGCGACAGCGAGCAGTACTTC
CASSFVPGTSDSEQYF
>.|TRBV6-1|TRBJ2-6|.
TGTGCCAGCACCCTAGACAGGTTGCCCTCTGGGGCCAACGTCCTGACTTTC
CASTLDRLPSGANVLTF
>TRBD2|TRBV5-1|TRBJ2-3|many
TGCGCCAGCAGCTTGGCCCCGTCTAGCGGTCGCACAGATACGCAGTATTTT
CASSLAPSSGRTDTQYF
>TRBD1|TRBV2|TRBJ2-1|many
TGTGCCAGCAGTAGACGGACAGGGACCTACAATGAGCAGTTCTTC
CASSRRTGTYNEQFF
>.|TRBV4-1|TRBJ2-7|.
TGCGCCAGCAGCCGACTACTTGACTACGAGCAGTACTTC
CASSRLLDYEQYF
>.|TRBV27|TRBJ1-5|.
TGTGCCAGCAGTTCGGCTGGGGCGGGGGATCAGCCCCAGCATTTT
CASSSAGAGDQPQHF
>.|TRBV6-5|TRBJ1-5|.
TGTGCCAGCAGTTACTCCAGAGGGAGGCAGCCCCAGCATTTT
CASSYSRGRQPQHF
>TRBD1|TRBV19|TRBJ2-7|many
TGTGCCAGTCGCCCCTGGGCGGGACAGGAGGACTACGAGCAGTACTTC
CASRPWAGQEDYEQYF
>.|TRBV3-1|TRBJ2-7|many
TGTGCCAGCAGCCCTACTAAGAACGAGCAGTACTTC
CASSPTKNEQYF
>.|TRBV7-9|TRBJ2-3|many
TGTGCCAGCAGCCCTCACGACTGGCGACGTGCGCAGTATTTT
CASSPHDWRRAQYF
>.|TRBV27|TRBJ1-5|many
TGTGCCAGCCCCAGAAGGGACAAGGATAATCAGCCCCAGCATTTT
CASPRRDKDNQPQHF
>TRBD2|TRBV12-3/TRBV12-4|TRBJ2-1|.
TGTGCCAGCAGTTTAGGCCTAGCGGCCACCAATGAGCAGTTCTTC
CASSLGLAATNEQFF
>TRBD1|TRBV11-2|TRBJ2-7|many
TGTGCCAGCAGCACTAAGACAGGGATTGGTTACGAGCAGTACTTC
CASSTKTGIGYEQYF
>TRBD2|TRBV5-1|TRBJ2-3|many
TGCGCCAGCAGCTTAACTACGGGGATCCGCGGGGGAGATACGCAGTATTTT
CASSLTTGIRGGDTQYF
>.|TRBV12-3/TRBV12-4|TRBJ2-3|many
TGTGCCAGCAGTTTCGGCATATCGGCAGATACGCAGTATTTT
CASSFGISADTQYF
>TRBD1|TRBV5-6|TRBJ2-7|.
TGTGCCAGCAGCTCCGGGACAGGCTGGGACGAGCAGTACTTC
CASSSGTGWDEQYF
>.|TRBV29-1|TRBJ1-2|many
TGCAGCGTCCGCTCAGGTGGCTACACCTTC
CSVRSGGYTF
>TRBD1|TRBV27|TRBJ2-2|.
TGTGCCAGCAGTTTTACCGGGACAGGCACCGGGGAGCTGTTTTTT
CASSFTGTGTGELFF
>.|TRBV7-3|TRBJ2-5|few
TGTGCCAGCAGCCCAGCTGGCCGGGGGCCGAAGACCCAGTACTTC
CASSPAGRGPKTQYF
>.|TRBV7-9|TRBJ2-1|many
TGTGCCAGCAGCAACGCGGGGCTAGCTGCTAGTGAGCAGTTCTTC
CASSNAGLAASEQFF
>TRBD2|TRBV6-1|TRBJ2-1|many
TGTGCCAGCAGTCCGATTCGGTGGCAGCGGGAGAAGGGAGAGCAGTTCTTC
CASSPIRWQREKGEQFF
>TRBD1|TRBV29-1|TRBJ2-7|.
TGCAGCGTTGAAGCCCCCTTAGACAGGGACTCCTACGAGCAGTACTTC
CSVEAPLDRDSYEQYF
>.|TRBV5-1|TRBJ1-1|many
TGTGCCAGCAGCCCCCTTGGCTCCAGGGACACTGAAGCTTTCTTT
CASSPLGSRDTEAFF
>TRBD1|TRBV19|TRBJ1-5|.
TGTGCCAGCAGGGGGTTGGAGCAGCCCCAGCATTTT
CASRGLEQPQHF
>.|TRBV29-1|TRBJ2-7|many
TGCAGCGTTCGGCGGGAAGGCGAGCAGTACTTC
CSVRREGEQYF
>TRBD2|TRBV11-2|TRBJ2-1|few
TGTGCCAGCAGCTCGACCTATTTAGCGGGGAGCTCCTACAATGAGCAGTTCTTC
CASSSTYLAGSSYNEQFF
>.|TRBV3-1|TRBJ2-5|many
TGTGCCAGCAGCCACCTTAGCGACCGAAGTCCCCTTCTCCAAGAGACCCAGTACTTC
CASSHLSDRSPLLQETQYF
>TRBD2|TRBV3-1|TRBJ2-1|few
TGTGCCAGCAGCCCACCGACTAGCGGGACGTCGCGAAGCTCCTACAATGAGCAGTTCTTC
CASSPPTSGTSRSSYNEQFF
>.|TRBV12-3/TRBV12-4|TRBJ2-7|.
TGTGCCAGCAATCGCAGGGGGGCCTTTCTGGGGGGGGCCTCCTACGAGCAGTACTTC
CASNRRGAFLGGASYEQYF
>.|TRBV12-5|TRBJ2-7|many
TGTGCTAGTGGTTTGAGGCAGGGTATTTCCTACGAGCAGTACTTC
CASGLRQGISYEQYF
>TRBD1|TRBV7-2|TRBJ2-2|.
TGTGCCAGCAGCTTAGGGGACAGGGGGCCCCCCGGGGAGCTGTTTTTT
CASSLGDRGPPGELFF
>TRBD2|TRBV6-1|TRBJ2-7|.
TGTGCCAGCAGATCTAATAGCGGGAGCTACGAGCAGTACTTC
CASRSNSGSYEQYF
>TRBD1|TRBV6-1|TRBJ1-1|many
TGTGCCAGCAAGGGGGACAGGGACACTGAAGCTTTCTTT
CASKGDRDTEAFF
>.|TRBV20-1|TRBJ2-5|many
TGCAGTGCTAGTCCCTTCGGGCAGGACCAAGAGACCCAGTACTTC
CSASPFGQDQETQYF
>TRBD1|TRBV20-1|TRBJ2-7|many
TGCAGTGCTGCCCGTCAAGGACAGGGAAGGGGCGAGCAGTACTTC
CSAARQGQGRGEQYF